This TCR beta chain was captured in a study of control samples from healthy donors and cancer patients. CDR1 SGHVS and CDR2 FQNEAQ come from the germline V gene. The ends were cut back, 1 base at V and 3 bases at J, with 13 bases in the middle. The CDR3 contains 16 residues. Using immunoSEQ multiplex PCR, the repertoire was profiled, and TCRdb retains in-frame clones only, with some absent. The sample contains 85,000 to 95,000 clones, roughly nine tenths of which appear only once. The receptor comes from a woman aged 70-85 years in good health. This chain links TRBV7-8 with TRBJ2-4; D gene ambiguous. Input material: blood. The CDR3 nucleotides are TGTGCCAGCAGCTTAGAAGGAACATTGGGCAAAAACATTCAGTACTTC. Translation: CASSLEGTLGKNIQYF.